This T cell receptor (beta chain) was obtained from a study of blood T cell repertoires in COVID-19. The overall study: Some COVID-19 samples were acute and others convalescent; all came from the United States, Italy and Spain. Sources were T cells, B-cell-depleted T cells, or PBMCs; the material itself was cDNA or gDNA.

This CDR3 is 14 amino acids long. V was pared by 1 base and J by 1 base, with 5 bases between. Germline CDR1 is ENHRY and CDR2 is SYGVKD. In the original processing: Amplification of reference gene primers was used by the study to estimate nucleated cell counts. Assay used: immunoSEQ multiplex PCR; TCRdb lists only in-frame clones, some missing. Clone size and V and J calls were adopted from that table, with D and trimming inferred from the DNA. This sample has hundreds of thousands of clones, with about 90% found just once. What was sequenced was peripheral blood. This clonotype was obtained from a man in his forties with acute or convalescent COVID-19. The chain couples TRBV10-3 to TRBJ1-3; D is uncertain. The CDR3 here is CAISEWASGNTIYF. CDR3 nucleotide sequence: TGTGCCATCAGTGAGTGGGCGTCTGGAAACACCATATATTTT.